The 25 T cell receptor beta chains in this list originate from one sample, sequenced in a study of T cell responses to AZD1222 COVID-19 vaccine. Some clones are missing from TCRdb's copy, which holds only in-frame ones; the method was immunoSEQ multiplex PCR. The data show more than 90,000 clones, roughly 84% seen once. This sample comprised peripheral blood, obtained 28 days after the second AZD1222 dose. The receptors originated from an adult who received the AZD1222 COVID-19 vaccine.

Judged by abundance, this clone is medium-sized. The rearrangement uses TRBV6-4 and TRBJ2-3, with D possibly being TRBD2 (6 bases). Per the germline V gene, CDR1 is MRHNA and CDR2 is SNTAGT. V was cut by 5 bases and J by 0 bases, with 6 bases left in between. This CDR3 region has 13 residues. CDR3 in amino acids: CASSSGSTDTQYF. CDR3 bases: TGTGCCAGCAGTAGCGGGAGCACAGATACGCAGTATTTT.

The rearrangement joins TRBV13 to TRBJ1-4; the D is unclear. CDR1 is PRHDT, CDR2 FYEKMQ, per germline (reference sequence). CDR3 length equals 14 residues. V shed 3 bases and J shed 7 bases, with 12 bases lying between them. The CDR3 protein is CASSLTGVGEKLFF. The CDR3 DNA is TGTGCCAGCAGCTTGACCGGGGTGGGTGAAAAACTGTTTTTT.

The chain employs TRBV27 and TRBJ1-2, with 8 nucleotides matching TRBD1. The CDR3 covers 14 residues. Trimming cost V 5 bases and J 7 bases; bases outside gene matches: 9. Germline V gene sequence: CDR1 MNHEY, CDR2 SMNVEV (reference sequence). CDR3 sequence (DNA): TGTGCCAGCAGTCCCAGGACAGGGAGGGGTGGCTACACCTTC. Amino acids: CASSPRTGRGGYTF.

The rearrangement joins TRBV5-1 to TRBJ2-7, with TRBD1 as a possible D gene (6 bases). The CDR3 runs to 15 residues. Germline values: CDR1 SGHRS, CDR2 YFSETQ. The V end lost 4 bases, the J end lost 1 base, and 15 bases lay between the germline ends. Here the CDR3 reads CASSPLTGYSYEQYF. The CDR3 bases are TGCGCCAGCAGCCCACTCACAGGGTATTCCTACGAGCAGTACTTC.

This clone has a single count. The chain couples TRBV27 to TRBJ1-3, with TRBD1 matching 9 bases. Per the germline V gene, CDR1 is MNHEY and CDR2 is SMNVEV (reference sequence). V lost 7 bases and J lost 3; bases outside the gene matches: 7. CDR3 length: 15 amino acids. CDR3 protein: CASISQGAGGNTIYF. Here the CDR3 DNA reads TGTGCCAGCATCTCACAGGGGGCTGGTGGAAACACCATATATTTT.

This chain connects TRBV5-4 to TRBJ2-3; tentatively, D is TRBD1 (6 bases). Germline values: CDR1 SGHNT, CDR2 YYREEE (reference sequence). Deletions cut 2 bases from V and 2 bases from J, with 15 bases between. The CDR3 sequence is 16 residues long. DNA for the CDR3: TGTGCCAGCAGCTTCCCCGGGACACAACACACAGATACGCAGTATTTT. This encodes CASSFPGTQHTDTQYF. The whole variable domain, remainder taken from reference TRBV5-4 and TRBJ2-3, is ETGVTQSPTHLIKTRGQQVTLRCSSQSGHNTVSWYQQALGQGPQFIFQYYREEENGRGNFPPRFSGLQFPNYSSELNVNALELDDSALYLCASSFPGTQHTDTQYFGPGTRLTVL.

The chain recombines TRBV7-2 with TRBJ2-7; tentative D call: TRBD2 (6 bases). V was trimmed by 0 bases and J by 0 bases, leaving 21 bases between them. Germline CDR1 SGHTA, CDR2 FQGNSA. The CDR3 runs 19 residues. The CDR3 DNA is TGTGCCAGCAGCTTAGCCCTATCGGGAGATTCCCCCTTCTCCTACGAGCAGTACTTC. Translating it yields CASSLALSGDSPFSYEQYF.

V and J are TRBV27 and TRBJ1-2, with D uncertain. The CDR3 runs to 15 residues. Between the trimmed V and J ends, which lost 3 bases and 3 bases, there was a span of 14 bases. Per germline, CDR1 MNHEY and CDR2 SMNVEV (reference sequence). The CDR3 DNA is TGTGCCAGCAGTTTTACTAGGGTCCAGGACTATGGCTACACCTTC. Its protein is CASSFTRVQDYGYTF.

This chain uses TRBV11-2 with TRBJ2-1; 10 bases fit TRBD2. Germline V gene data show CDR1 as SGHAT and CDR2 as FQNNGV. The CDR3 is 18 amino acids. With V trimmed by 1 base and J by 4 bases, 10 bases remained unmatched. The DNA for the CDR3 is TGTGCCAGCAGCTTAGGGGGGGCTAGCGGGAGTGGGTACAATGAGCAGTTCTTC. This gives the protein CASSLGGASGSGYNEQFF.

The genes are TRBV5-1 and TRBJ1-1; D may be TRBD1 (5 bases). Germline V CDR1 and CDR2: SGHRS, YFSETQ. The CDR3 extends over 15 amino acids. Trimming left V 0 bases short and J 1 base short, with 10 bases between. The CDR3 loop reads CASSLVGETNTEAFF. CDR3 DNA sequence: TGCGCCAGCAGCTTGGTAGGGGAAACGAACACTGAAGCTTTCTTT.

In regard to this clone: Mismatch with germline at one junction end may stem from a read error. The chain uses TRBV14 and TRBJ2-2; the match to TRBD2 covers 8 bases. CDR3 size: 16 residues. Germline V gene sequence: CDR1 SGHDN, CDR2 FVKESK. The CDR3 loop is CASSHGGGRNTGELFF. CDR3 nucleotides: TGCGCCAGCAGCCACGGGGGGGGACGGAACACCGGGGAGCTGTTTTTT.

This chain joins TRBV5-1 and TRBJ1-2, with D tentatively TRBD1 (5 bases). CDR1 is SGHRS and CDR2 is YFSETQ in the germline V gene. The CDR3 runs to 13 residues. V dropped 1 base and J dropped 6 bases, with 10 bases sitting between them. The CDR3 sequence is CASSLPSGHGYTF. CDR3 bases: TGCGCCAGCAGCTTGCCGTCAGGGCATGGCTACACCTTC.

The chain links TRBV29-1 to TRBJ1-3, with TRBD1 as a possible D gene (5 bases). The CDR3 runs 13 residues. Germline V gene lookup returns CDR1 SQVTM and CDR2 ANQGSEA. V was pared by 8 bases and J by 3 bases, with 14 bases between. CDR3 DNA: TGCAGCTATAGGATGGACATTGGAAACACCATATATTTT. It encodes CSYRMDIGNTIYF.

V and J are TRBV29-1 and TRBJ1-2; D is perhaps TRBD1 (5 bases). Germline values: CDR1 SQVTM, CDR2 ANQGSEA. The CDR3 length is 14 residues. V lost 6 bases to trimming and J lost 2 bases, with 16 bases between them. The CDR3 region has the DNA TGCAGCGTGATCTGGGGGGGTGGAAACTATGGCTACACCTTC. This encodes CSVIWGGGNYGYTF.

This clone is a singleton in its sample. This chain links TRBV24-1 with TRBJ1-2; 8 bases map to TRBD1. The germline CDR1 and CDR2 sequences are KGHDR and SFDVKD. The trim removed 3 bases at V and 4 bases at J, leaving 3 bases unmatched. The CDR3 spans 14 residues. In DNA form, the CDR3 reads TGTGCCACCAGTGATCCGACAGGGGCCTATGGCTACACCTTC. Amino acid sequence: CATSDPTGAYGYTF.

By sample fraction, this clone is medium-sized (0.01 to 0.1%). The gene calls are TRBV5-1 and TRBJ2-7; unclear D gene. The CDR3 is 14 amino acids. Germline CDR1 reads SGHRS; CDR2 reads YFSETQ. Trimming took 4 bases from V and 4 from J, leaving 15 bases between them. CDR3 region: CASSTAGPQYEQYF. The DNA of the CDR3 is TGCGCCAGCAGCACCGCCGGGCCGCAATACGAGCAGTACTTC.

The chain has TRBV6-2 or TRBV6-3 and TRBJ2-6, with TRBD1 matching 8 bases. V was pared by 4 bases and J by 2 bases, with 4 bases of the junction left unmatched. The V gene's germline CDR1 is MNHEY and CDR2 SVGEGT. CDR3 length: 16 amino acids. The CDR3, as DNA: TGTGCCAGCAGTTCTGGCAGGGGGCCTGGGGCCAACGTCCTGACTTTC. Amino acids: CASSSGRGPGANVLTF.

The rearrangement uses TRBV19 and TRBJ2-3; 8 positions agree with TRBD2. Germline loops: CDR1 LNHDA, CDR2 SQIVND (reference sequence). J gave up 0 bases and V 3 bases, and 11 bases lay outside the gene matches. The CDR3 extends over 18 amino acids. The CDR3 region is CASSILPIAGPSTDTQYF. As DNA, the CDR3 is TGTGCCAGTAGTATCCTCCCTATAGCGGGGCCTAGCACAGATACGCAGTATTTT.

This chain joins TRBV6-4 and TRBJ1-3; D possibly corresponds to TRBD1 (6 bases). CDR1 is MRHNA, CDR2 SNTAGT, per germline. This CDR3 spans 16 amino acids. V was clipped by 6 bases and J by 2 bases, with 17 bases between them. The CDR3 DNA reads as TGTGCCAGCAGGGGGGACAAACCCGGCGCTGGAAACACCATATATTTT. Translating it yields CASRGDKPGAGNTIYF.

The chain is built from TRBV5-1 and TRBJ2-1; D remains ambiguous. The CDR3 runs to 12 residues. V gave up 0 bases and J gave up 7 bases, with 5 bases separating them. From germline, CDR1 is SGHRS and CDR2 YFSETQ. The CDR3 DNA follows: TGCGCCAGCAGCTTGGACGCGAATGAGCAGTTCTTC. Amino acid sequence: CASSLDANEQFF.

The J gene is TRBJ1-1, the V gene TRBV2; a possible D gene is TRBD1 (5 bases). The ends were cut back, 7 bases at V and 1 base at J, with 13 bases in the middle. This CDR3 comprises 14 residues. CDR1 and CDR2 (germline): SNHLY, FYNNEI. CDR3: CASKGSPENTEAFF. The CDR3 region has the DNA TGTGCCAGCAAGGGGTCTCCAGAGAACACTGAAGCTTTCTTT.

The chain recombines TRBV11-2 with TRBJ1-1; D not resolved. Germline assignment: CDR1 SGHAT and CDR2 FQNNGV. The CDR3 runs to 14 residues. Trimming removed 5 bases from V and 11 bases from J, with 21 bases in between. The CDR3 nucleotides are TGTGCCAGCAGCCCCACCGCCGGCACCGCTCGGGCTTTCTTT. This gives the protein CASSPTAGTARAFF.

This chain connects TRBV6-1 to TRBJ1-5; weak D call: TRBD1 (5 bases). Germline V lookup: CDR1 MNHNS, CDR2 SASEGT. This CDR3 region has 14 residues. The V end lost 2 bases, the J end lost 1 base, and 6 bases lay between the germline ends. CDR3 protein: CASSERDSNQPQHF. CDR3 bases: TGTGCCAGCAGTGAAAGGGACAGCAATCAGCCCCAGCATTTT.

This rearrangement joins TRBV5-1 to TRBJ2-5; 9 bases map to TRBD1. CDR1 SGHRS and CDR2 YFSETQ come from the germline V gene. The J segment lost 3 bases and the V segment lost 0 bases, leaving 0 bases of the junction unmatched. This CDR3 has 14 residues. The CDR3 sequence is CASSLGQGEETQYF. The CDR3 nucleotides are TGCGCCAGCAGCTTGGGACAGGGGGAAGAGACCCAGTACTTC.

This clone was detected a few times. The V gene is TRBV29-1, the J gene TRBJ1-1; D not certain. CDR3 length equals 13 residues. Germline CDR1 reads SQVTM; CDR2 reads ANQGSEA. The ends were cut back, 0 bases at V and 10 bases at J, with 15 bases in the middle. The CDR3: CSVEDLGEGRAFF. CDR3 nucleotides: TGCAGCGTTGAAGATCTCGGAGAGGGTCGAGCTTTCTTT.